Listed here are 9 T cell receptor beta chains from one sample, sequenced in a study of Ad26.COV2.S vaccination and SARS-CoV-2 variants. The table came from immunoSEQ multiplex PCR; TCRdb's copy has only in-frame clones and leaves some out. The sample yields about 350,000 clones, about 90% seen once. The source was peripheral blood, collected after recovery from COVID-19. These receptors all stem from a human donor who had recovered from COVID-19.

The chain carries TRBV13 and TRBJ1-2, with D tentatively TRBD1 (6 bases). The CDR3 runs to 15 residues. CDR1 is PRHDT, CDR2 FYEKMQ, per germline (reference sequence). V lost 5 bases and J lost 4, with 17 bases in between. The CDR3 loop is CASSLRGAVFYGYTF. CDR3 DNA sequence: TGTGCCAGCAGCCTCAGGGGCGCTGTTTTCTATGGCTACACCTTC.

CDR3 in amino acids: CASSSPATASTDTQYF. In DNA form, the CDR3 reads TGTGCCAGCAGCTCCCCGGCGACAGCTAGCACAGATACGCAGTATTTT. The chain is built from TRBV11-2 and TRBJ2-3; maybe TRBD1 (5 bases). Germline CDR1 SGHAT, CDR2 FQNNGV. This CDR3 has 16 amino acids. The V end was cut by 4 bases, the J end by 0 bases, with 14 bases between.

This clone showed up just a few times. The same CDR3 arises from other DNA sequences in this sample as well. The chain links TRBV2 to TRBJ2-7; D uncertain. Germline loops: CDR1 SNHLY, CDR2 FYNNEI. The CDR3 is made up of 10 amino acids. Trimming shortened V by 6 bases and J by 6 bases, and 6 bases separated the two germline ends. CDR3 bases: TGTGCCAGCAGGGGATCCGAGCAGTACTTC. Amino acid sequence: CASRGSEQYF.

This clone was detected only once. The chain is built from TRBV5-6 and TRBJ1-1; D not resolved. CDR1 is SGHDT, CDR2 YYEEEE, per germline. The CDR3 length is 13 residues. V was clipped by 0 bases and J by 3 bases, with 6 bases between them. The CDR3 DNA reads as TGTGCCAGCAGCTTGGACAGCTACACTGAAGCTTTCTTT. Protein product: CASSLDSYTEAFF.

The V call is TRBV9, the J call TRBJ1-2; D not certain. V lost 1 base and J 0 bases, leaving 13 bases between the germline ends. CDR3 length equals 16 residues. The germline V gene encodes CDR1 SGDLS and CDR2 YYNGEE. CDR3 region: CASSVSQISSNYGYTF. The CDR3 nucleotides are TGTGCCAGCAGCGTATCACAGATTTCGTCTAACTATGGCTACACCTTC. The variable domain in full, completed from reference TRBV9 and TRBJ1-2, reads DSGVTQTPKHLITATGQRVTLRCSPRSGDLSVYWYQQSLDQGLQFLIQYYNGEERAKGNILERFSAQQFPDLHSELNLSSLELGDSALYFCASSVSQISSNYGYTFGSGTRLTVV.

The chain uses TRBV9 and TRBJ1-2; possibly TRBD1 for D (5 bases). The V and J ends lost 3 bases and 2 bases respectively, with 20 bases between them. CDR1 and CDR2 (germline): SGDLS, YYNGEE. The CDR3 sequence is 17 residues long. CDR3: CASSESTETGPNYGYTF. The CDR3 bases are TGTGCCAGCAGCGAGTCTACTGAGACGGGGCCAAACTATGGCTACACCTTC.

The chain carries TRBV7-2 and TRBJ1-4; the match to TRBD1 covers 8 bases. The CDR3 extends over 15 amino acids. V shed 6 bases and J 0 bases; nucleotides not matched to a gene: 3. Looked up from germline, CDR1 is SGHTA and CDR2 is FQGNSA. CDR3 bases: TGTGCCAGCAGTAAACAGGGGGCAACTAATGAAAAACTGTTTTTT. Its protein is CASSKQGATNEKLFF.

The chain is built from TRBV9 and TRBJ2-1, with a possible D match to TRBD2 (5 bases). This CDR3 has 15 residues. Germline V gives CDR1 SGDLS, CDR2 YYNGEE. With 3 bases removed from V and 8 bases from J, the gap between germline ends came to 18 bases. The CDR3 sequence is CASSATFRVEDEQFF. In nucleotides, the CDR3 is TGTGCCAGCAGCGCAACCTTTAGGGTGGAGGATGAGCAGTTCTTC.

This chain connects TRBV7-2 to TRBJ1-3; D not certain. The CDR3 runs to 14 residues. Between the trimmed V and J ends, which lost 4 bases and 4 bases, there was a span of 11 bases. The germline V gene encodes CDR1 SGHTA and CDR2 FQGNSA. CDR3 protein: CASSSLLEGNTIYF. The CDR3, as DNA: TGTGCCAGCAGCTCCCTTCTTGAAGGAAACACCATATATTTT.